Each of the 32 T cell receptor beta chains below was sequenced from the same sample in a study of blood T cell repertoires in COVID-19. Sequencing was performed with immunoSEQ multiplex PCR; in TCRdb, only in-frame clones are kept and a portion is missing. Of more than 65,000 clones listed, over 80% are singletons. The sample comprised peripheral blood. The source of these receptors is an elderly woman with acute or convalescent COVID-19.

The chain links TRBV2 to TRBJ2-1; 11 nucleotides agree with TRBD2. This CDR3 comprises 15 residues. Germline CDR1 SNHLY, CDR2 FYNNEI. V shed 6 bases, J shed 10 bases, and the junction held 11 bases outside the gene matches. The DNA of the CDR3 is TGTGCCAGCAGAAAGACTAGCGGGAATGTTGGAGAGCAGTTCTTC. Its translation: CASRKTSGNVGEQFF.

V is TRBV12-5 and J is TRBJ1-1, with a tentative D call TRBD1 (5 bases). Trimming took off 8 bases at V and 1 base at J, with 8 bases between the two ends. This CDR3 has 12 amino acids. Germline V gene sequence: CDR1 LGHNT, CDR2 FRNRAP. The CDR3 here is CASRQSNTEAFF. The CDR3 DNA is TGTGCTAGTCGACAGTCGAACACTGAAGCTTTCTTT.

The chain has TRBV27 and TRBJ2-7, with a tentative D call TRBD2 (6 bases). The ends were cut back, 5 bases at V and 0 bases at J, with 11 bases in the middle. Germline CDR1 MNHEY, CDR2 SMNVEV (reference sequence). The CDR3 is 14 amino acids. CDR3 sequence: CASSQGLTSYEQYF. The DNA for the CDR3 is TGTGCCAGCAGTCAGGGACTCACCTCCTACGAGCAGTACTTC.

V is TRBV30 and J is TRBJ1-1; perhaps TRBD1 as D (5 bases). CDR1 is GTSNPN and CDR2 is SVGIG in the germline V gene (reference sequence). The CDR3 length is 12 residues. Trimming left V 0 bases short and J 6 bases short, with 8 bases between. This CDR3 reads CAWSVRGAEAFF. In nucleotides, the CDR3 is TGTGCCTGGAGTGTACGGGGGGCTGAAGCTTTCTTT.

Worth noting for this clone: The same CDR3 is also encoded by other DNA sequences in this sample. The chain couples TRBV12-3 or TRBV12-4 to TRBJ2-7; no definite D call. V lost 2 bases to trimming and J lost 1 base, with 6 bases between them. The CDR3 contains 13 residues. CDR3 region: CASSLQDSYEQYF. The CDR3 nucleotides read TGTGCCAGCAGTTTACAGGATTCCTACGAGCAGTACTTC.

The gene calls are TRBV15 and TRBJ1-1; D remains unclear. Per germline, CDR1 LNHNV and CDR2 YYDKDF (reference sequence). The CDR3 contains 16 residues. V lost 0 bases and J lost 6, with 17 bases in between. The CDR3 spells CATSRDRGSMSPEAFF. For the CDR3, the DNA is TGTGCCACCAGCAGAGATAGAGGGTCAATGAGTCCTGAAGCTTTCTTT. Looking up the rest from reference TRBV15 and TRBJ1-1 gives the full variable domain: DAMVIQNPRYQVTQFGKPVTLSCSQTLNHNVMYWYQQKSSQAPKLLFHYYDKDFNNEADTPDNFQSRRPNTSFCFLDIRSPGLGDTAMYLCATSRDRGSMSPEAFFGQGTRLTVV.

The chain couples TRBV6-4 to TRBJ2-3, with TRBD2 matching over 9 bases. The germline gives CDR1 MRHNA, CDR2 SNTAGT. J was trimmed by 4 bases and V by 6 bases; bases with no gene match: 8. CDR3 length equals 15 residues. For the CDR3, the DNA is TGTGCCAGCAGCCATAGCGGGAGTCCCGCAGATACGCAGTATTTT. Its protein is CASSHSGSPADTQYF.

This sequence joins TRBV5-6 and TRBJ1-2, with D unresolved. Trimming removed 4 bases from V and 4 bases from J, with 26 bases in between. This CDR3 comprises 18 residues. Germline loops: CDR1 SGHDT, CDR2 YYEEEE. The CDR3, as DNA: TGTGCCAGCAGCCCGCCTTTCGGAACGCAGAGGAAAACCTATGGCTACACCTTC. Protein: CASSPPFGTQRKTYGYTF.

The V and J genes are TRBV5-4 and TRBJ2-1; D is undetermined. The CDR3 covers 15 residues. V was clipped by 2 bases and J by 4 bases, with 13 bases between them. Per germline, CDR1 SGHNT and CDR2 YYREEE (reference sequence). As DNA, the CDR3 is TGTGCCAGCAGCTTCGGTATAGCCCAATACAATGAGCAGTTCTTC. The encoded protein is CASSFGIAQYNEQFF.

This clone turned up a few times. This sequence joins TRBV7-9 and TRBJ2-7; perhaps TRBD2 as D (6 bases). Germline loops: CDR1 SEHNR, CDR2 FQNEAQ (reference sequence). Trimming pared 5 bases from V and 7 bases from J, leaving 21 bases between. This CDR3 contains 15 residues. The DNA of the CDR3 is TGTGCCAGCAGCCCAACCGGGACTCCCCCAAGGGAGCAGTACTTC. Protein: CASSPTGTPPREQYF.

The chain links TRBV2 to TRBJ2-2, with 8 positions matching TRBD2. V shed 7 bases, J shed 8 bases, and the junction held 12 bases outside the gene matches. This CDR3 comprises 15 residues. Germline CDR1 is SNHLY and CDR2 is FYNNEI. The CDR3 DNA is TGTGCCAGCAAGTGGGGACTAGAGGCGGAGGGGGAGCTGTTTTTT. Encoded protein: CASKWGLEAEGELFF.

The chain links TRBV11-2 to TRBJ2-1, with TRBD2 identical over 9 bases. The J segment lost 1 base and the V segment lost 2 bases, leaving 9 bases of the junction unmatched. CDR3 size: 18 residues. Germline V gene lookup returns CDR1 SGHAT and CDR2 FQNNGV. CDR3 bases: TGTGCCAGCAGCTTAAGGGGGCTGCGGGGGGGGTCCTACAATGAGCAGTTCTTC. It codes for CASSLRGLRGGSYNEQFF.

A single count supports this clone. V and J are TRBV10-3 and TRBJ2-7; maybe TRBD2 (6 bases). The CDR3 is made up of 15 amino acids. Germline values: CDR1 ENHRY, CDR2 SYGVKD. The germline V and J ends were trimmed by 10 bases and 2 bases, with 21 bases remaining between them. CDR3 DNA: TGTGCCACTTTACCACAAGGGACTCACACCTACGAGCAGTACTTC. It yields the protein CATLPQGTHTYEQYF.

CDR3 nucleotides: TGTGCCAGCAGCGTATATGGAGCGGGAGTAATCTACAATGAGCAGTTCTTC. It translates to CASSVYGAGVIYNEQFF. The chain joins TRBV9 to TRBJ2-1; TRBD2 matches 8 bases. This CDR3 comprises 17 residues. From germline, CDR1 is SGDLS and CDR2 YYNGEE. V trimming: 1 base; J trimming: 3 bases; junction bases outside the gene matches: 9.

This chain joins TRBV9 and TRBJ2-1, with TRBD2 matching over 14 bases. J was trimmed by 0 bases and V by 4 bases; bases with no gene match: 15. Germline loops: CDR1 SGDLS, CDR2 YYNGEE. The CDR3 runs 21 residues. DNA for the CDR3: TGTGCCAGCAGCTCCCGTAGTGGGACTAGCGGGAGATTGAGCTCCTACAATGAGCAGTTCTTC. Amino acids: CASSSRSGTSGRLSSYNEQFF.

The gene calls are TRBV10-3 and TRBJ1-1; TRBD1 agrees at 7 bases. CDR3 length: 16 residues. Germline CDR1 ENHRY, CDR2 SYGVKD. V trimming: 3 bases; J trimming: 1 base; junction bases outside the gene matches: 8. CDR3 nucleotide sequence: TGTGCCATCAGTGACCTGAGGACAGGTAAGAACACTGAAGCTTTCTTT. The encoded protein is CAISDLRTGKNTEAFF.

This chain joins TRBV11-2 and TRBJ1-4; D gene uncertain. CDR3 length: 18 residues. Per the germline V gene, CDR1 is SGHAT and CDR2 is FQNNGV. The germline V and J ends were trimmed by 1 base and 6 bases, with 21 bases remaining between them. The DNA of the CDR3 is TGTGCCAGCAGCTTAGGCATGATTTTCCAGCCTCAGGATGAAAAACTGTTTTTT. Translation gives CASSLGMIFQPQDEKLFF. Together with reference TRBV11-2 and TRBJ1-4, the CDR3 gives the full variable domain: EAGVAQSPRYKIIEKRQSVAFWCNPISGHATLYWYQQILGQGPKLLIQFQNNGVVDDSQLPKDRFSAERLKGVDSTLKIQPAKLEDSAVYLCASSLGMIFQPQDEKLFFGSGTQLSVL.

This sequence joins TRBV4-1 and TRBJ1-2, with 7 bases that match TRBD1. Trimming took 4 bases from V and 6 from J; bases not matched to a gene: 11. This CDR3 has 15 residues. Germline assignment: CDR1 MGHRA and CDR2 YSYEKL. This CDR3 is CASSPQRGRFNGYTF. The CDR3 DNA reads as TGCGCCAGCAGCCCTCAGAGGGGGCGCTTCAATGGCTACACCTTC.

The DNA of the CDR3 is TGTGCCTCCAGAACGGGACAGCGAAATCAGCCCCAGCATTTT. Its translation: CASRTGQRNQPQHF. The J gene is TRBJ1-5, the V gene TRBV30; 7 positions agree with TRBD1. From germline, CDR1 is GTSNPN and CDR2 SVGIG (reference sequence). This CDR3 contains 14 residues. After removal of 7 bases from V and 4 bases from J, the junction contained 10 bases not matched to a gene.

In its sample, this clone was seen a few times. This chain connects TRBV5-1 to TRBJ1-1; D is possibly TRBD1 (5 bases). Germline V gene sequence: CDR1 SGHRS, CDR2 YFSETQ. Trimming took off 2 bases at V and 1 base at J, with 12 bases between the two ends. The CDR3 consists of 15 residues. DNA of the CDR3: TGCGCCAGCAGCTTCCAGGGCTTCGGGAACACTGAAGCTTTCTTT. It is translated as CASSFQGFGNTEAFF.

This clone was detected a few times. V usage is TRBV2 and J usage is TRBJ2-7, with TRBD1 identical over 8 bases. The V gene's germline CDR1 is SNHLY and CDR2 FYNNEI. The CDR3 sequence is 13 residues long. The V and J ends lost 8 bases and 6 bases, in that order; junction bases with no gene match: 9. CDR3 loop: CASGGAGGIEQYF. The CDR3 bases are TGTGCCAGCGGAGGAGCAGGGGGCATCGAGCAGTACTTC.

V is TRBV27 and J is TRBJ1-1; TRBD1 matches 9 bases. The CDR3 spans 15 residues. Germline assignment: CDR1 MNHEY and CDR2 SMNVEV (reference sequence). J was trimmed by 5 bases and V by 1 base; bases with no gene match: 5. For the CDR3, the DNA is TGTGCCAGCAGTTTATATCCCGGGACAGGGACTGAAGCTTTCTTT. Translation: CASSLYPGTGTEAFF.

The J gene is TRBJ2-3, the V gene TRBV5-4; unclear D gene. Per the germline V gene, CDR1 is SGHNT and CDR2 is YYREEE (reference sequence). CDR3 size: 12 residues. The V and J ends lost 2 bases and 4 bases respectively, with 5 bases between them. CDR3 DNA: TGTGCCAGCAGCTTTGAGCCAGATACGCAGTATTTT. Its translation is CASSFEPDTQYF.

CDR3 nucleotides: TGTGCCAGCAGTTTACCGGGACAGGTTGGCTACACCTTC. Its protein is CASSLPGQVGYTF. V and J are TRBV28 and TRBJ1-2; 8 bases align to TRBD1. Trimming took 2 bases from V and 7 from J; bases not matched to a gene: 3. The CDR3 extends over 13 amino acids. Germline CDR1 is MDHEN and CDR2 is SYDVKM.

The chain uses TRBV29-1 and TRBJ2-1; TRBD2 is a possible D gene (5 bases). CDR1 SQVTM and CDR2 ANQGSEA come from the germline V gene. The CDR3 length is 11 residues. The CDR3 is CIIRERVEQFF. CDR3 DNA: TGCATCATAAGGGAGAGGGTTGAGCAGTTCTTC.

Regarding this clone: This specimen includes other DNA sequences encoding the same CDR3. This sequence joins TRBV28 and TRBJ1-1; D ambiguous. The CDR3 spans 14 residues. V lost 6 bases and J 1 base, leaving 12 bases between the germline ends. Germline CDR1 is MDHEN and CDR2 is SYDVKM. CDR3 in amino acids: CASSSTGRNTEAFF. In DNA form, the CDR3 reads TGTGCCAGCAGCTCCACCGGGAGGAACACTGAAGCTTTCTTT.

The chain uses TRBV18 and TRBJ2-5; TRBD2 aligns across 9 bases. The CDR3 runs to 15 residues. From germline, CDR1 is KGHSH and CDR2 LQKENI. The V segment lost 2 bases and the J segment 4 bases; nucleotides outside the gene matches: 5. The CDR3: CASSPASGERETQYF. The CDR3 nucleotides read TGTGCCAGCTCACCAGCTAGCGGGGAACGAGAGACCCAGTACTTC.

The CDR3 here is CASGTGIDQPQHF. The CDR3 nucleotides read TGTGCCTCCGGGACAGGGATAGATCAGCCCCAGCATTTT. This sequence joins TRBV30 and TRBJ1-5, with 9 bases fitting TRBD1. Germline lookup yields CDR1 GTSNPN and CDR2 SVGIG (reference sequence). This CDR3 contains 13 residues. J gave up 5 bases and V 7 bases, and 6 bases lay outside the gene matches.

This rearrangement joins TRBV7-3 to TRBJ2-7, with 10 bases identical to TRBD1. CDR3 length: 18 amino acids. Looked up from germline, CDR1 is SGHTA and CDR2 is FQGTGA. V dropped 1 base and J dropped 2; count of bases not matched to a gene: 11. This chain's CDR3 is CASSLKGRLGQGTYEQYF. The CDR3 nucleotides are TGTGCCAGCAGCTTAAAGGGGCGGCTGGGACAGGGGACCTACGAGCAGTACTTC.

The CDR3 spells CSAGQGRKETQYF. The CDR3, as DNA: TGCAGCGCGGGACAGGGGCGAAAAGAGACCCAGTACTTC. The V call is TRBV29-1, the J call TRBJ2-5; TRBD1 matches 10 bases. The CDR3 extends over 13 amino acids. V was pared by 7 bases and J by 3 bases, with 5 bases of the junction left unmatched. Germline V gives CDR1 SQVTM, CDR2 ANQGSEA.

This clone appeared a single time. This chain links TRBV19 with TRBJ1-5, with 8 bases matching TRBD1. V shed 3 bases and J 0 bases; nucleotides not matched to a gene: 1. CDR1 and CDR2 (germline): LNHDA, SQIVND (reference sequence). The CDR3 spans 15 residues. The CDR3 loop is CASSMTGDSNQPQHF. The DNA for the CDR3 is TGTGCCAGTAGTATGACAGGGGATAGCAATCAGCCCCAGCATTTT.

The CDR3: CASSMTVGLSETDTQYF. DNA for the CDR3: TGTGCCAGTAGTATGACAGTGGGACTATCGGAGACAGATACGCAGTATTTT. The genes are TRBV19 and TRBJ2-3; 7 bases agree with TRBD2. This CDR3 spans 17 amino acids. V trimming: 3 bases; J trimming: 3 bases; junction bases outside the gene matches: 12. Germline-derived CDR1 and CDR2 are LNHDA and SQIVND (reference sequence).